This T cell receptor beta chain derives from a study of cytomegalovirus exposure and HLA in healthy donors. Findings of the study overall: DRB1 had the most TCR associations and HLA-C the fewest, a later analysis found, with rates varying by HLA locus.

The PCR contained 60 Vbeta and 13 Jbeta primers. In the original processing: Later, an analysis found 75 million to 90 million unique TCR beta chains, and approximately 10 million of these were shared. Method: immunoSEQ multiplex PCR; TCRdb's copy keeps in-frame clones and lacks some. The DNA was the basis for D and trimming; V, J and clone size are from that table. Here the sample spans more than 110,000 clones, approximately 80% being singletons. This clone has only a few counts. Its antigen remains unknown. The length of the CDR3 is 18 residues. In germline, CDR1 is SGDLS, CDR2 YYNGEE. Germline trimming cut 0 bases from V and 4 bases from J; bases unmatched to any gene: 10.

This clonotype was sampled from a man aged 35 to 55 in good health and CMV-seropositive. The sample consisted of PBMCs. The chain recombines TRBV9 with TRBJ2-1; TRBD2 matches 10 bases. The CDR3, as DNA: TGTGCCAGCAGCGTAGGCCCGCTAGCGGGAGCGATTTACAATGAGCAGTTCTTC. Encoded protein: CASSVGPLAGAIYNEQFF.